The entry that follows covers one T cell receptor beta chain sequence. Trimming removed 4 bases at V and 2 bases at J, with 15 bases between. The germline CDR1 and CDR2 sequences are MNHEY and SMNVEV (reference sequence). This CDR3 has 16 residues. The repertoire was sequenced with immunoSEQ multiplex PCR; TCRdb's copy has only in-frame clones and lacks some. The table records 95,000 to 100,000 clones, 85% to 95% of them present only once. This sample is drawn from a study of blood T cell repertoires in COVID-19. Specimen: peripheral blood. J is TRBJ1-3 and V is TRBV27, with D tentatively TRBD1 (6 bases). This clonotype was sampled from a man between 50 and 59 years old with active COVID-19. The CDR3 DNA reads TGTGCCAGCAGTTCCGCAGGGGCCTTAGCTGGAAACACCATATATTTT. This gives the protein CASSSAGALAGNTIYF.